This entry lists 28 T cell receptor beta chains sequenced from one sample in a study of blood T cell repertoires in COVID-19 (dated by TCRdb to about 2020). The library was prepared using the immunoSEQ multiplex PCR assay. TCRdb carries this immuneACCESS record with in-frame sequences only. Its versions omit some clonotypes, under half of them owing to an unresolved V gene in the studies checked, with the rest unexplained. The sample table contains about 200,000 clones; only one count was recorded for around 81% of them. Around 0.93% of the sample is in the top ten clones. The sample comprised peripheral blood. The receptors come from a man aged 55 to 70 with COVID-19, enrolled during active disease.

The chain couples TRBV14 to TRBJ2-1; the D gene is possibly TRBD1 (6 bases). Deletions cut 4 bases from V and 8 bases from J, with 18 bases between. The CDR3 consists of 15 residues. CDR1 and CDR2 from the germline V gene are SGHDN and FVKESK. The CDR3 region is CASSPGTSRGHEQFF. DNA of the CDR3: TGTGCCAGCAGCCCCGGGACAAGCAGAGGTCATGAGCAGTTCTTC.

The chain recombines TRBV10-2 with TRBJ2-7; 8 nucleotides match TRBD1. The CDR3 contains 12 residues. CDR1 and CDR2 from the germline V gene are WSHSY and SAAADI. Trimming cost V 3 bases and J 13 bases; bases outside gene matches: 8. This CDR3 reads CASSEGQGAFYF. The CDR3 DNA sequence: TGCGCCAGCAGTGAAGGGCAGGGGGCTTTCTACTTC.

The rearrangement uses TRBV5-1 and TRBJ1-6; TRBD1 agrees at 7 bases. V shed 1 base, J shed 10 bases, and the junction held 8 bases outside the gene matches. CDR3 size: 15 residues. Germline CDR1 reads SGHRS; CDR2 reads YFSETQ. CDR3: CASSLKGAEQSPLHF. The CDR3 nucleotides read TGCGCCAGCAGCTTGAAGGGGGCGGAACAATCACCCCTCCACTTT.

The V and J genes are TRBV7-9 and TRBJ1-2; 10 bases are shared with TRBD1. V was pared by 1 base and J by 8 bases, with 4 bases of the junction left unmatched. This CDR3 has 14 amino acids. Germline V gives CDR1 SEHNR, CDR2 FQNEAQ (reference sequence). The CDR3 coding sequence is TGTGCCAGCAGCTTAGAGGGACAGGGGTTGGGCTACACCTTC. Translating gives CASSLEGQGLGYTF.

In DNA form, the CDR3 reads TGCGCCAGCAGCCAGCCTACTAGCGGGAGGGCCACTAATTGGCAGTTCTTC. As protein: CASSQPTSGRATNWQFF. The chain employs TRBV4-1 and TRBJ2-1; 13 bases are shared with TRBD2. There are 17 residues in the CDR3. CDR1 is MGHRA and CDR2 is YSYEKL in the germline V gene. J gave up 12 bases and V 3 bases, and 14 bases lay outside the gene matches.

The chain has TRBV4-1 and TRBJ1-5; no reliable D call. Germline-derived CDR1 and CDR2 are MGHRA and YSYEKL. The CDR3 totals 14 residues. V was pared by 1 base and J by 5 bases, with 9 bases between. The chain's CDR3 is CASSQGGLDQPQHF. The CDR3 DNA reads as TGCGCCAGCAGCCAAGGAGGACTCGATCAGCCCCAGCATTTT.

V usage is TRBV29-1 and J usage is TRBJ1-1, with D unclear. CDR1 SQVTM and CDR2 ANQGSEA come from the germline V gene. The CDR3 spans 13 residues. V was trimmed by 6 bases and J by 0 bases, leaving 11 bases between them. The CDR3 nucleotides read TGCAGCGTATATAGACACATGAACACTGAAGCTTTCTTT. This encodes CSVYRHMNTEAFF.

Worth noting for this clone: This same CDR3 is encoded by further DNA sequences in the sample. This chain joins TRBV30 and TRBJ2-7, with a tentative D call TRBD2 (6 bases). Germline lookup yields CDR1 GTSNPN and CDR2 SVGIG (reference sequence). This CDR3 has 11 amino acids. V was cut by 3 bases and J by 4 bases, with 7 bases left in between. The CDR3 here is CAWSRGYEQYF. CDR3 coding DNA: TGTGCCTGGAGCCGGGGGTACGAGCAGTACTTC.

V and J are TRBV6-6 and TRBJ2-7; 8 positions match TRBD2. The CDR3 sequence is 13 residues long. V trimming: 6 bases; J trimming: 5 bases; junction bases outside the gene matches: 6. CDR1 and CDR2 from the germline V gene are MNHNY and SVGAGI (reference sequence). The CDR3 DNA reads TGTGCCAGCAGCTACGGGGGGGGAAACGAGCAGTACTTC. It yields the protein CASSYGGGNEQYF.

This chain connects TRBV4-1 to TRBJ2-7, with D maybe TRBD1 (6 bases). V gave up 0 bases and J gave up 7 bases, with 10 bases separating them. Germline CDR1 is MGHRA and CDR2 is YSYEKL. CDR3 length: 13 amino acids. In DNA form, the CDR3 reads TGCGCCAGCAGCCAAGAACAGGGCCGAGAGCAGTACTTC. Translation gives CASSQEQGREQYF.

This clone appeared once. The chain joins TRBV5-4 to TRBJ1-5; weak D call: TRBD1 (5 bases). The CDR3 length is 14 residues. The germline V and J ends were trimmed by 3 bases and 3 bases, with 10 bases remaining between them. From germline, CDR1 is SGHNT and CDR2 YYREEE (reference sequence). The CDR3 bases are TGTGCCAGCAGCTCCGGACAAACCAATCAGCCCCAGCATTTT. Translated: CASSSGQTNQPQHF.

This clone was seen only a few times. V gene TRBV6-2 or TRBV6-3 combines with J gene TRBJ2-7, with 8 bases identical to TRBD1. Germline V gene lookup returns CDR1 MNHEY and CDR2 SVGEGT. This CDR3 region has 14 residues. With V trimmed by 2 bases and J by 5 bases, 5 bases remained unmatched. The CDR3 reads CASSYGTGSHEQYF. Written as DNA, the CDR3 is TGTGCCAGCAGTTACGGGACAGGTAGCCACGAGCAGTACTTC.

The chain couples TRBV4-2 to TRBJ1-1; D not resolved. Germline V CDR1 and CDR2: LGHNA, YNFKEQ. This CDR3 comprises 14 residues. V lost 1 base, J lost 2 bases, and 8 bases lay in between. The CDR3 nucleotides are TGTGCCAGCAGCCAAGGAGCGAGAAACACTGAAGCTTTCTTT. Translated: CASSQGARNTEAFF.

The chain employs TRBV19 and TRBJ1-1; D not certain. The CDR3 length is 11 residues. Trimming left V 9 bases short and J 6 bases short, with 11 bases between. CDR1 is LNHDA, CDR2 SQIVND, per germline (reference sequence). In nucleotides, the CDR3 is TGTGCCAGCCGGGGTCTATCTGAAGCTTTCTTT. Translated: CASRGLSEAFF.

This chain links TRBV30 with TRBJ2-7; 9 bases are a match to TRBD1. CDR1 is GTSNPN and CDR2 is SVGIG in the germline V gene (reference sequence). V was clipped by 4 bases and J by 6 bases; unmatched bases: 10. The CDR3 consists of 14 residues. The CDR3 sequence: CAWKIGQGRSEQYF. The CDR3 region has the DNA TGTGCCTGGAAGATAGGACAGGGGAGGTCCGAGCAGTACTTC.

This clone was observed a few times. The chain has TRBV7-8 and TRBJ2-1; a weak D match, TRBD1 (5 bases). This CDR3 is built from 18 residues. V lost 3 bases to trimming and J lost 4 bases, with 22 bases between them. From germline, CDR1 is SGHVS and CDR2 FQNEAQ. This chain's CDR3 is CASSFTGTRRGLYNEQFF. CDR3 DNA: TGTGCCAGCAGCTTTACAGGAACCCGGCGCGGTTTATACAATGAGCAGTTCTTC.

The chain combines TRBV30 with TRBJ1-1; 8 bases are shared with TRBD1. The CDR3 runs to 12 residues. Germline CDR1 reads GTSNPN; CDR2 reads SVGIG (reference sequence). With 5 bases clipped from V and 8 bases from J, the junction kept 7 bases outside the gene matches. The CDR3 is CAWGGTGSEAFF. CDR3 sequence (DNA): TGTGCCTGGGGGGGGACAGGCAGCGAAGCTTTCTTT.

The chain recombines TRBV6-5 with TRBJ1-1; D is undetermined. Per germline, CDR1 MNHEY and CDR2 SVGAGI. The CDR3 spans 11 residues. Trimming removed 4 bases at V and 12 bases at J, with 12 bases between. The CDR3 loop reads CASSFDLATFF. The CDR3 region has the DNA TGTGCCAGCAGTTTCGACTTGGCCACTTTCTTT.

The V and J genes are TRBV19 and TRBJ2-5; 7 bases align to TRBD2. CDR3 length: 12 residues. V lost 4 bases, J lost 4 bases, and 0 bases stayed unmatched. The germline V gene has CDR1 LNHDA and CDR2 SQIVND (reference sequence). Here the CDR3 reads CASSRGGETQYF. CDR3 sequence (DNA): TGTGCCAGTAGTAGGGGGGGAGAGACCCAGTACTTC.

CDR3 coding DNA: TGCAGCGTCTCAAGGACAGCGGGGGTTACTGAAGCTTTCTTT. Protein: CSVSRTAGVTEAFF. V and J are TRBV29-1 and TRBJ1-1; a weak D match, TRBD1 (6 bases). Looked up from germline, CDR1 is SQVTM and CDR2 is ANQGSEA. The CDR3 has 14 residues. The V and J ends lost 6 bases and 5 bases respectively, with 19 bases between them.

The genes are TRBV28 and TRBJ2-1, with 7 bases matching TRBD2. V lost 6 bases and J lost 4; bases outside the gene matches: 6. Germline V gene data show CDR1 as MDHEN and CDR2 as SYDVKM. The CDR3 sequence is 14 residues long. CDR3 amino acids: CASSGGRVYNEQFF. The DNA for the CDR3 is TGTGCCAGCAGCGGCGGGAGAGTGTACAATGAGCAGTTCTTC.

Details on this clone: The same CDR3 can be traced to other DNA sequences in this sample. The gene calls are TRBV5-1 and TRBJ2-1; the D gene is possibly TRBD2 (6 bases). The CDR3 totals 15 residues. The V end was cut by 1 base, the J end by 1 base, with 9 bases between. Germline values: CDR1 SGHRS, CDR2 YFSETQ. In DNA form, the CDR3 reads TGCGCCAGCAGCTTGACGGGAGAGTCCTACAATGAGCAGTTCTTC. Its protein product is CASSLTGESYNEQFF.

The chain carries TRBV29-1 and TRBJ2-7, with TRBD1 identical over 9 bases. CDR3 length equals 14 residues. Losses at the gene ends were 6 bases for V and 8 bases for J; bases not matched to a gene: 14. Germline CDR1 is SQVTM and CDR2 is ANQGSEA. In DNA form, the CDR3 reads TGCAGCGTCTATTCCGACAGGGGGAGGGACAAGCAGTACTTC. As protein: CSVYSDRGRDKQYF.

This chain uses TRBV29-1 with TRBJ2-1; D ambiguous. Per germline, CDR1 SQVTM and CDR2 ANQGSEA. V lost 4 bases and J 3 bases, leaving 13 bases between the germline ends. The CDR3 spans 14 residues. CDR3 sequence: CSVARGEYYNEQFF. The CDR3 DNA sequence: TGCAGCGTTGCCCGCGGAGAGTACTACAATGAGCAGTTCTTC.

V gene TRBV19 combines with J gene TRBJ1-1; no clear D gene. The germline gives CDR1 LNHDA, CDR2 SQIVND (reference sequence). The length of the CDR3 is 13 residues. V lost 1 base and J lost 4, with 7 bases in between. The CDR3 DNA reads TGTGCCAGTAGTATAGTCGCAGGCACTGAAGCTTTCTTT. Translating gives CASSIVAGTEAFF.

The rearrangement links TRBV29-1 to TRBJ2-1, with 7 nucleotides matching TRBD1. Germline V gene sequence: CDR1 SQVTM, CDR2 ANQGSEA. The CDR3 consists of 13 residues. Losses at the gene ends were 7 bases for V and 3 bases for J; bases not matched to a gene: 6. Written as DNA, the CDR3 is TGCAGCGGTCGCAGGGGGAGCTACAATGAGCAGTTCTTC. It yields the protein CSGRRGSYNEQFF.

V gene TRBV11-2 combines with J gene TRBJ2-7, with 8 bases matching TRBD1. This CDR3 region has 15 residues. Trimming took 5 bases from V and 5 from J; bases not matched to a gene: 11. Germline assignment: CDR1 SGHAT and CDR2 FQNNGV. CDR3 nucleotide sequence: TGTGCCAGCAGCCCAGACCGACAGGGGTTCCACGAGCAGTACTTC. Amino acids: CASSPDRQGFHEQYF.

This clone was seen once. The CDR3 sequence: CSVERTGAYEQYF. The CDR3 DNA is TGCAGCGTTGAGCGGACGGGGGCCTACGAGCAGTACTTC. This chain joins TRBV29-1 and TRBJ2-7; maybe TRBD2 (6 bases). The CDR3 is 13 amino acids. Deletions cut 3 bases from V and 2 bases from J, with 11 bases between. Looked up from germline, CDR1 is SQVTM and CDR2 is ANQGSEA.